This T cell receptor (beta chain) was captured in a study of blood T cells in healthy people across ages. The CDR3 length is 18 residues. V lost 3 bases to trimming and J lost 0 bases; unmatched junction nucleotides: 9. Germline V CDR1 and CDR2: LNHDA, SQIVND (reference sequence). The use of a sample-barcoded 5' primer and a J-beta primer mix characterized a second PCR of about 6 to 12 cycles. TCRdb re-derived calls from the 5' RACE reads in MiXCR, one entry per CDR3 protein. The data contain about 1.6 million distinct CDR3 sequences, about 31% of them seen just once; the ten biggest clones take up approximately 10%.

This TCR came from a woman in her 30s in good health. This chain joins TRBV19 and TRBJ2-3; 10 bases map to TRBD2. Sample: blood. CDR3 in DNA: TGTGCCAGTAGTATCGGTAGCGGGAGGCTCCCAAGCACAGATACGCAGTATTTT. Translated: CASSIGSGRLPSTDTQYF.